The 16 T cell receptor beta chains below come from one sample, sequenced in a study of cytomegalovirus exposure and HLA in healthy donors. The PCR had 60 Vbeta and 13 Jbeta primers. Method: immunoSEQ multiplex PCR; TCRdb's copy keeps in-frame clones and lacks some. This table has about 190,000 clones, 80% to 85% appearing once. The source material was PBMCs. The receptors originated from a man in his forties in good health and CMV-seropositive.

The chain employs TRBV28 and TRBJ1-6; D remains ambiguous. The CDR3 extends over 13 amino acids. Germline values: CDR1 MDHEN, CDR2 SYDVKM. V gave up 4 bases and J gave up 7 bases, with 8 bases separating them. In nucleotides, the CDR3 is TGTGCCAGCAGTTCCCGGTGGAATTCACCCCTCCACTTT. It encodes CASSSRWNSPLHF.

The chain is built from TRBV30 and TRBJ2-3; 8 bases match TRBD2. The CDR3 loop spans 15 amino acids. The germline V gene has CDR1 GTSNPN and CDR2 SVGIG (reference sequence). J gave up 5 bases and V 1 base, and 8 bases lay outside the gene matches. CDR3 sequence (DNA): TGTGCCTGGAGTGGGGGAGGAGCGGGGGAAGATACGCAGTATTTT. Amino acid sequence: CAWSGGGAGEDTQYF.

The chain links TRBV28 to TRBJ1-1; D remains ambiguous. Germline lookup yields CDR1 MDHEN and CDR2 SYDVKM. The ends were cut back, 8 bases at V and 3 bases at J, with 7 bases in the middle. This CDR3 has 11 amino acids. The CDR3 bases are TGTGCCAGCGTGTCGTACACTGAAGCTTTCTTT. This gives the protein CASVSYTEAFF.

In this sample, this clone turned up once. The J gene is TRBJ1-1, the V gene TRBV4-1, with TRBD1 identical over 7 bases. Germline loops: CDR1 MGHRA, CDR2 YSYEKL. V gave up 3 bases and J gave up 2 bases; unmatched junction bases: 3. This CDR3 spans 14 amino acids. The CDR3 nucleotides are TGCGCCAGCAGCCAGGGACAGCTAAACACTGAAGCTTTCTTT. Its protein product is CASSQGQLNTEAFF.

The gene calls are TRBV10-1 and TRBJ2-1; a possible D gene is TRBD1 (6 bases). Deletions cut 2 bases from V and 5 bases from J, with 10 bases between. CDR1 is WNHNN, CDR2 SYGVQD, per germline (reference sequence). The CDR3 is 14 residues long. CDR3: CASSEIRTDNEQFF. CDR3 DNA: TGCGCCAGCAGTGAGATACGGACAGACAATGAGCAGTTCTTC.

The rearrangement uses TRBV29-1 and TRBJ2-3; D perhaps matches TRBD2 (7 bases). Germline V gives CDR1 SQVTM, CDR2 ANQGSEA. Trimming stripped 1 base from V and 4 bases from J, with 15 bases between. This CDR3 comprises 15 residues. CDR3 amino acids: CSVEGRGGVADTQYF. The CDR3 DNA reads TGCAGCGTTGAAGGACGAGGGGGGGTGGCAGATACGCAGTATTTT.

The chain carries TRBV10-2 and TRBJ1-5; TRBD1 is a possible D gene (5 bases). This CDR3 is 14 amino acids long. Germline CDR1 reads WSHSY; CDR2 reads SAAADI. Trimming removed 3 bases from V and 9 bases from J, with 15 bases in between. The DNA for the CDR3 is TGCGCCAGCAGTGACGACAGTATCAATAGGCCCCAGCATTTT. This translates into CASSDDSINRPQHF.

This chain connects TRBV15 to TRBJ1-6; TRBD1 aligns across 8 bases. Germline V gene lookup returns CDR1 LNHNV and CDR2 YYDKDF (reference sequence). V shed 3 bases, J shed 10 bases, and the junction held 8 bases outside the gene matches. The CDR3 contains 15 residues. The CDR3 DNA sequence: TGTGCCACCAGCAGGGACAGGGCTCCGTTGTCACCCCTCCACTTT. It codes for CATSRDRAPLSPLHF.

This rearrangement joins TRBV6-6 to TRBJ1-1; a possible D gene is TRBD1 (5 bases). The V end was cut by 10 bases, the J end by 0 bases, with 12 bases between. There are 13 residues in the CDR3. Germline CDR1 MNHNY, CDR2 SVGAGI (reference sequence). CDR3 nucleotide sequence: TGTGCCACCCAGTGGGGGGTGAACACTGAAGCTTTCTTT. Translated, it gives CATQWGVNTEAFF.

The J gene is TRBJ2-3, the V gene TRBV7-3; 9 positions match TRBD1. The CDR3 sequence is 16 residues long. Germline V gives CDR1 SGHTA, CDR2 FQGTGA. V lost 5 bases to trimming and J lost 3 bases; unmatched junction nucleotides: 9. In DNA, the CDR3 is TGTGCCAGCAGCGAGGGGACAGGGAGCCCGACAGATACGCAGTATTTT. It is translated as CASSEGTGSPTDTQYF.

The rearrangement links TRBV7-3 to TRBJ2-2; 11 nucleotides agree with TRBD2. The CDR3 is made up of 17 amino acids. The V segment lost 4 bases and the J segment 2 bases; nucleotides outside the gene matches: 6. Germline V lookup: CDR1 SGHTA, CDR2 FQGTGA. The CDR3 loop is CASSSLLAGGNTGELFF. DNA of the CDR3: TGTGCCAGCAGCTCCCTGCTAGCGGGGGGAAACACCGGGGAGCTGTTTTTT.

This chain connects TRBV30 to TRBJ2-2; 10 bases agree with TRBD1. This CDR3 comprises 16 residues. The trim removed 0 bases at V and 6 bases at J, leaving 7 bases unmatched. Germline lookup yields CDR1 GTSNPN and CDR2 SVGIG (reference sequence). The CDR3 is CAWSVRVGTGAGELFF. The DNA of the CDR3 is TGTGCCTGGAGTGTTAGGGTGGGGACAGGGGCCGGGGAGCTGTTTTTT.

This chain connects TRBV6-1 to TRBJ2-7; TRBD1 matches 8 bases. After removal of 7 bases from V and 3 bases from J, the junction contained 5 bases not matched to a gene. CDR3 length: 13 amino acids. From germline, CDR1 is MNHNS and CDR2 SASEGT. CDR3 DNA: TGTGCCAGCAATCACAGGGGGTACTACGAGCAGTACTTC. Amino acids: CASNHRGYYEQYF.

With regard to this clone: Other DNA sequences from this sample encode an identical CDR3 as well. J is TRBJ1-6 and V is TRBV10-1; D remains unclear. The CDR3 has 14 amino acids. Germline loops: CDR1 WNHNN, CDR2 SYGVQD (reference sequence). The V end lost 2 bases, the J end lost 4 bases, and 6 bases lay between the germline ends. The CDR3 here is CASSETDYNSPLHF. DNA for the CDR3: TGCGCCAGCAGTGAGACAGATTATAATTCACCCCTCCACTTT.

This sequence joins TRBV5-4 and TRBJ2-1; the match to TRBD1 covers 10 bases. The germline V gene has CDR1 SGHNT and CDR2 YYREEE (reference sequence). The CDR3 has 14 residues. V shed 5 bases and J 7 bases; nucleotides not matched to a gene: 6. CDR3 DNA: TGTGCCAGCAGTCCGGGACAGGGGCGGAATGAGCAGTTCTTC. This translates into CASSPGQGRNEQFF. Full variable domain (missing parts from reference TRBV5-4 and TRBJ2-1): ETGVTQSPTHLIKTRGQQVTLRCSSQSGHNTVSWYQQALGQGPQFIFQYYREEENGRGNFPPRFSGLQFPNYSSELNVNALELDDSALYLCASSPGQGRNEQFFGPGTRLTVL.

J is TRBJ2-1 and V is TRBV4-3; D may be TRBD1 (6 bases). CDR3 size: 16 residues. Germline lookup yields CDR1 LGHNA and CDR2 YSLEER. V lost 0 bases to trimming and J lost 4 bases, with 13 bases between them. The CDR3 loop is CASSQDQGNRYNEQFF. CDR3 coding DNA: TGCGCCAGCAGCCAAGATCAGGGGAACAGATACAATGAGCAGTTCTTC.